The source of this T cell receptor (beta chain) is a study of T cell responses to AZD1222 COVID-19 vaccine. Concerning this clone: Its specificity is unknown.

CDR3 length: 17 amino acids. Germline V gene sequence: CDR1 SQVTM, CDR2 ANQGSEA. Trimming took 6 bases from V and 3 from J, leaving 26 bases between them. Sequenced by immunoSEQ multiplex PCR; TCRdb stores in-frame clones only, minus some. Here the sample spans over 150,000 clones, approximately 94% being singletons. Study-wide results and caveats: Spike regions recognized by vaccine-associated CD4 TCRs spanned the protein, led by 160-218 and 743-854. Repertoires were obtained solely post-peak T cell response. Spike-specific TCR breadth and depth went up after people got two AZD1222 doses.

The chain carries TRBV29-1 and TRBJ1-2; weak D call: TRBD1 (6 bases). This clonotype was obtained from an adult who received the AZD1222 COVID-19 vaccine. The input for sequencing was peripheral blood, taken 28 days after the second AZD1222 dose. The DNA of the CDR3 is TGCAGCGTAGTAGGGGGAAGCCTCCTCTTTCGGGACTATGGCTACACCTTC. Its translation is CSVVGGSLLFRDYGYTF.